One sample yielded the 5 T cell receptor beta chains listed below, sequenced in a study of TIL therapy for anti-PD-1-resistant metastatic lung cancer. Time point meaning: pre-treatment sample, taken before nivolumab and TIL therapy. Pleural nodules or supraclavicular lymph nodes made up most of the excised metastases sampled. The immunoSEQ assay was v3. Generated by immunoSEQ multiplex PCR, the TCRdb table keeps only in-frame clones and is missing some. The table records about 26,000 clones, 72% of them present only once. This specimen consisted of tumor tissue, obtained at baseline. The receptors come from a person aged 25 to 85 with non-small cell lung cancer.

This clone appeared a few times. The V call is TRBV6-5, the J call TRBJ1-2; D not certain. V was clipped by 2 bases and J by 2 bases, with 9 bases between them. This CDR3 is built from 14 residues. The germline CDR1 and CDR2 sequences are MNHEY and SVGAGI. CDR3 DNA sequence: TGTGCCAGCAGTTACGACGGGGTGAACTATGGCTACACCTTC. This codes for CASSYDGVNYGYTF.

J is TRBJ2-7 and V is TRBV5-1; D unresolved. Trimming removed 4 bases at V and 1 base at J, with 12 bases between. Germline-derived CDR1 and CDR2 are SGHRS and YFSETQ. The CDR3 consists of 14 residues. For the CDR3, the DNA is TGCGCCAGCAGCGCTCAAACACGATCCTACGAGCAGTACTTC. Its translation is CASSAQTRSYEQYF.

The gene calls are TRBV11-2 and TRBJ1-1; TRBD1 might be the D (5 bases). Germline V gives CDR1 SGHAT, CDR2 FQNNGV. Trimming took off 1 base at V and 5 bases at J, with 11 bases between the two ends. The CDR3 is 14 amino acids. This CDR3 is CASSLAAGGTEAFF. CDR3 DNA sequence: TGTGCCAGCAGCTTAGCTGCGGGGGGTACTGAAGCTTTCTTT.

V is TRBV7-9 and J is TRBJ2-3; D unclear. CDR3 length equals 13 residues. V was pared by 1 base and J by 4 bases, with 6 bases between. Germline CDR1 is SEHNR and CDR2 is FQNEAQ (reference sequence). In DNA, the CDR3 is TGTGCCAGCAGCTTAGGGGCGGCAGATACGCAGTATTTT. This gives the protein CASSLGAADTQYF.

About this clone itself: One end of the junction is discordant with germline, which a read error may explain. As DNA, the CDR3 is TGTGCCAGCAGTAACTCTCCCAGTAGCGGGAGAAACACCATATATTTT. Translating gives CASSNSPSSGRNTIYF. This chain links TRBV6-6 with TRBJ1-3; no clear D. There are 16 residues in the CDR3. The germline V gene has CDR1 MNHNY and CDR2 SVGAGI (reference sequence).